Each of the 23 T cell receptor beta chains below was sequenced from the same sample in a study of shared clonotypes between healthy human individuals. Clones were sequenced by immunoSEQ multiplex PCR, and TCRdb holds only the in-frame ones, with some missing. The data show about 1.4 million clones, roughly 96% seen once. Sequencing was done on a sample of naive CD4+ T cells sorted from blood. This sample's subset: CD45RA+ positively selected. The receptors were gathered from a man in his thirties or forties in good health.

This chain joins TRBV2 and TRBJ2-4; 8 bases match TRBD2. Germline V gene sequence: CDR1 SNHLY, CDR2 FYNNEI. The CDR3 is 13 amino acids. Trimming cost V 7 bases and J 15 bases; bases outside gene matches: 14. The CDR3 DNA sequence: TGTGCCAGCAAAGATCCGGGACTAGGGGTTAGGTACTTC. Translation: CASKDPGLGVRYF.

V usage is TRBV5-4 and J usage is TRBJ2-7, with D tentatively TRBD1 (6 bases). The ends were cut back, 0 bases at V and 4 bases at J, with 17 bases in the middle. Germline assignment: CDR1 SGHNT and CDR2 YYREEE (reference sequence). The CDR3 extends over 16 amino acids. The CDR3 coding sequence is TGTGCCAGCAGCTTGGCTACGGCAGGGGAAAGGTACGAGCAGTACTTC. It encodes CASSLATAGERYEQYF.

The rearrangement joins TRBV18 to TRBJ2-3; the D is unclear. V was shortened by 3 bases and J by 1 base, with 11 bases between the two germline ends. The CDR3 covers 15 residues. Germline CDR1 is KGHSH and CDR2 is LQKENI. CDR3: CASSPVSLGTDTQYF. The CDR3 DNA is TGTGCCAGCTCACCCGTTTCCCTAGGCACAGATACGCAGTATTTT.

The chain couples TRBV28 to TRBJ2-2; 8 nucleotides align to TRBD1. This CDR3 is built from 18 residues. The V segment lost 7 bases and the J segment 3 bases; nucleotides outside the gene matches: 16. Per germline, CDR1 MDHEN and CDR2 SYDVKM. In DNA, the CDR3 is TGTGCCAGCACGCATTCGAGTTCCAGACAGGGGTACACCGGGGAGCTGTTTTTT. It translates to CASTHSSSRQGYTGELFF.

J is TRBJ1-2 and V is TRBV7-6; D uncertain. Per germline, CDR1 SGHVS and CDR2 FNYEAQ. The CDR3 has 15 amino acids. V shed 2 bases and J shed 0 bases, with 10 bases lying between them. The CDR3 is CASSLLHLANYGYTF. CDR3 in DNA: TGTGCCAGCAGCTTACTGCACTTAGCTAACTATGGCTACACCTTC.

This clone was seen once. J is TRBJ2-2 and V is TRBV19; D is undetermined. Germline V gene sequence: CDR1 LNHDA, CDR2 SQIVND (reference sequence). The CDR3 covers 14 residues. Trimming shortened V by 3 bases and J by 6 bases, and 11 bases separated the two germline ends. CDR3 amino acids: CASSISISPGELFF. The CDR3 DNA reads TGTGCCAGTAGTATCTCTATCTCTCCCGGGGAGCTGTTTTTT.

The chain combines TRBV5-1 with TRBJ1-1; weak D call: TRBD1 (6 bases). The V end was cut by 5 bases, the J end by 0 bases, with 17 bases between. The CDR3 length is 16 residues. The germline gives CDR1 SGHRS, CDR2 YFSETQ. CDR3 sequence (DNA): TGCGCCAGCAGTTCGGCCACAGGGAGCATGAACACTGAAGCTTTCTTT. Its protein product is CASSSATGSMNTEAFF.

The chain recombines TRBV27 with TRBJ1-4, with 8 positions matching TRBD1. CDR1 and CDR2 from the germline V gene are MNHEY and SMNVEV (reference sequence). Trimming removed 5 bases from V and 8 bases from J; junction bases left unmatched: 13. This CDR3 is 16 amino acids long. CDR3 coding DNA: TGTGCCAGCAGTGCGTTCGGGACAGGTATGGAAGAAAAACTGTTTTTT. Translating it yields CASSAFGTGMEEKLFF.

Comment on this clone: Other nucleotide sequences in the sample specify the same CDR3. V is TRBV10-1 and J is TRBJ2-3; a weak D match, TRBD2 (6 bases). The CDR3 loop spans 16 amino acids. Trimming took off 2 bases at V and 2 bases at J, with 14 bases between the two ends. CDR1 is WNHNN, CDR2 SYGVQD, per germline (reference sequence). CDR3 protein: CASSEGRRGSTDTQYF. For the CDR3, the DNA is TGCGCCAGCAGTGAGGGGCGGCGGGGTTCCACAGATACGCAGTATTTT.

As for this clone: Different DNA sequences within this sample yield the same CDR3. The J gene is TRBJ2-3, the V gene TRBV6-5; 10 positions match TRBD2. With V trimmed by 0 bases and J by 1 base, 1 base remained unmatched. Germline V gives CDR1 MNHEY, CDR2 SVGAGI. The CDR3 runs to 16 residues. CDR3 in amino acids: CASSYSSGGGTDTQYF. The CDR3 coding sequence is TGTGCCAGCAGTTACTCGAGCGGGGGGGGCACAGATACGCAGTATTTT.

The chain joins TRBV7-2 to TRBJ2-7, with D maybe TRBD1 (5 bases). Trimming took off 1 base at V and 5 bases at J, with 15 bases between the two ends. The germline gives CDR1 SGHTA, CDR2 FQGNSA. This CDR3 is 15 amino acids long. CDR3 in DNA: TGTGCCAGCAGCTTAGGGGCAGGGTTAGGCCACGAGCAGTACTTC. Its protein is CASSLGAGLGHEQYF. Full variable domain (rest looked up from reference TRBV7-2 and TRBJ2-7): GAGVSQSPSNKVTEKGKDVELRCDPISGHTALYWYRQSLGQGLEFLIYFQGNSAPDKSGLPSDRFSAERTGGSVSTLTIQRTQQEDSAVYLCASSLGAGLGHEQYFGPGTRLTVT.

This chain uses TRBV10-1 with TRBJ2-5, with D possibly TRBD2 on 5 matching bases. This CDR3 has 13 residues. In germline, CDR1 is WNHNN, CDR2 SYGVQD (reference sequence). V lost 5 bases, J lost 2 bases, and 9 bases lay in between. The DNA of the CDR3 is TGCGCCAGCAGTTGGAGGAAGCAAGAGACCCAGTACTTC. It is translated as CASSWRKQETQYF.

This clone was observed once. This chain joins TRBV5-1 and TRBJ2-2, with 12 bases identical to TRBD2. V lost 4 bases and J lost 0; bases outside the gene matches: 10. The germline CDR1 and CDR2 sequences are SGHRS and YFSETQ. CDR3 size: 19 residues. The CDR3 sequence is CASSPSLAGGPSNTGELFF. The CDR3 DNA is TGCGCCAGCAGCCCGTCACTAGCGGGAGGCCCTTCGAACACCGGGGAGCTGTTTTTT. The full variable domain, its missing parts supplied by reference TRBV5-1 and TRBJ2-2, is KAGVTQTPRYLIKTRGQQVTLSCSPISGHRSVSWYQQTPGQGLQFLFEYFSETQRNKGNFPGRFSGRQFSNSRSEMNVSTLELGDSALYLCASSPSLAGGPSNTGELFFGEGSRLTVL.

This chain uses TRBV28 with TRBJ1-2, with 8 positions matching TRBD1. Germline CDR1 is MDHEN and CDR2 is SYDVKM. This CDR3 has 14 residues. The J segment lost 6 bases and the V segment lost 6 bases, leaving 9 bases of the junction unmatched. The CDR3 DNA follows: TGTGCCAGCAGACCGGGGCAGGGGGCGCATGGCTACACCTTC. Residues: CASRPGQGAHGYTF.

V and J are TRBV5-1 and TRBJ2-4; 10 bases fit TRBD1. The CDR3 is made up of 16 amino acids. The germline gives CDR1 SGHRS, CDR2 YFSETQ. J gave up 3 bases and V 4 bases, and 7 bases lay outside the gene matches. CDR3 nucleotide sequence: TGCGCCAGCAGCCCCGGGACAGGGGCTCTCAAAAACATTCAGTACTTC. Encoded protein: CASSPGTGALKNIQYF.

The chain carries TRBV11-3 and TRBJ2-7, with TRBD1 matching 8 bases. The CDR3 consists of 17 residues. After removal of 1 base from V and 4 bases from J, the junction contained 12 bases not matched to a gene. Germline V gives CDR1 SGHNT, CDR2 YENEEA. The CDR3 DNA reads as TGTGCCAGCAGCTTAGGGGAAACCGGGACAGGCTCATACGAGCAGTACTTC. Protein product: CASSLGETGTGSYEQYF.

This clone was found once. The CDR3 is CASSRTRLGESSNQPQHF. The CDR3 bases are TGTGCCAGCAGCCGAACTAGACTCGGGGAAAGTAGCAATCAGCCCCAGCATTTT. J is TRBJ1-5 and V is TRBV7-8; no firm D call. This CDR3 spans 18 amino acids. Germline assignment: CDR1 SGHVS and CDR2 FQNEAQ. V lost 5 bases and J 0 bases, leaving 20 bases between the germline ends. Full variable domain (rest looked up from reference TRBV7-8 and TRBJ1-5): GAGVSQSPRYKVAKRGQDVALRCDPISGHVSLFWYQQALGQGPEFLTYFQNEAQLDKSGLPSDRFFAERPEGSVSTLKIQRTQQEDSAVYLCASSRTRLGESSNQPQHFGDGTRLSIL.

This rearrangement joins TRBV10-1 to TRBJ2-3; 8 bases map to TRBD1. V trimming: 3 bases; J trimming: 7 bases; junction bases outside the gene matches: 3. The CDR3 extends over 13 amino acids. Germline lookup yields CDR1 WNHNN and CDR2 SYGVQD (reference sequence). The CDR3: CASSDGTGNTQYF. DNA for the CDR3: TGCGCCAGCAGTGACGGGACAGGAAATACGCAGTATTTT.

The chain uses TRBV7-7 and TRBJ2-1; D possibly corresponds to TRBD2 (5 bases). Looked up from germline, CDR1 is SSHAT and CDR2 is FNYEAQ (reference sequence). The CDR3 is made up of 14 amino acids. The V gene lost 0 bases and the J gene lost 6 bases, with 9 bases spanning the gap. The CDR3 bases are TGTGCCAGCAGCTTAGCTGGCGGGTTCAATGAGCAGTTCTTC. It codes for CASSLAGGFNEQFF.

The V gene is TRBV7-2, the J gene TRBJ2-1, with unresolved D. The CDR3 loop spans 14 amino acids. Per the germline V gene, CDR1 is SGHTA and CDR2 is FQGNSA. V lost 5 bases and J lost 1, with 9 bases in between. The CDR3 DNA follows: TGTGCCAGCAGCGTTAGTTATTCCTACAATGAGCAGTTCTTC. Residues: CASSVSYSYNEQFF.

The chain is built from TRBV2 and TRBJ1-5; a possible D gene is TRBD1 (5 bases). The germline V gene has CDR1 SNHLY and CDR2 FYNNEI. The CDR3 is 15 amino acids. The V and J ends lost 3 bases and 0 bases respectively, with 9 bases between them. CDR3 sequence reads: CASSDGGLSNQPQHF. CDR3 DNA sequence: TGTGCCAGCAGTGACGGGGGACTTAGCAATCAGCCCCAGCATTTT.

This chain joins TRBV4-3 and TRBJ2-2; D unclear. CDR3 length equals 15 residues. Germline assignment: CDR1 LGHNA and CDR2 YSLEER. V was pared by 3 bases and J by 2 bases, with 10 bases between. Written as DNA, the CDR3 is TGCGCCAGCAGCCAGTCCGGGCCAAACACCGGGGAGCTGTTTTTT. This sequence encodes CASSQSGPNTGELFF.

The rearrangement joins TRBV10-1 to TRBJ2-3; TRBD1 is a possible D gene (6 bases). The CDR3 loop spans 13 amino acids. With 0 bases removed from V and 8 bases from J, the gap between germline ends came to 9 bases. CDR1 is WNHNN, CDR2 SYGVQD, per germline (reference sequence). The CDR3 here is CASSESLQGTQYF. As DNA, the CDR3 is TGCGCCAGCAGTGAGTCCTTACAGGGTACGCAGTATTTT.